This is a list of T cell receptor beta chains from one sample in a study of blood T cell repertoires in COVID-19. Only in-frame clones appear in the TCRdb table, and some are missing; sequencing was by immunoSEQ multiplex PCR. This sample has 200,000 to 250,000 clones, with roughly 88% found just once. The sequenced sample consisted of peripheral blood. These receptors were taken from a woman in her thirties or forties who had recovered from COVID-19. Each CDR3 is given with its conserved first and last residue. The D gene is left open where the match is weak. Some rows mark clone size as missing; the rest say once, few, many or name a class of expanded clone.

D gene	J gene	V gene	CDR3 length	clone size	CDR3 protein	CDR3 DNA
-	TRBJ1-1	TRBV11-3	15	-	CASSFSTGGDTEAFF	TGTGCCAGCAGCTTTTCTACGGGAGGGGACACTGAAGCTTTCTTT
TRBD2	TRBJ2-3	TRBV14	16	-	CASSRLAGRSTDTQYF	TGTGCCAGCAGCCGACTAGCGGGGAGAAGCACAGATACGCAGTATTTT
TRBD2	TRBJ2-5	TRBV3-1/TRBV3-2	16	-	CASSQETSDDQETQYF	TGTGCCAGCAGCCAAGAGACTAGCGACGACCAAGAGACCCAGTACTTC
TRBD1	TRBJ2-7	TRBV4-3	14	medium-sized	CASSRDREYDEQYF	TGCGCCAGCAGCCGGGACAGGGAATATGACGAGCAGTACTTC
-	TRBJ2-4	TRBV7-2	13	-	CASSLEAGRIQYF	TGTGCCAGCAGCTTAGAGGCAGGCAGAATACAGTACTTC
TRBD2	TRBJ2-3	TRBV6-4	15	-	CASSPSGLSTDTQYF	TGTGCCAGCAGCCCTAGCGGACTTAGCACAGATACGCAGTATTTT
TRBD1	TRBJ1-2	TRBV6-6	15	-	CASSLYGQGTGGYTF	TGTGCCAGCAGCCTTTACGGACAGGGGACCGGTGGCTACACCTTC
-	TRBJ1-2	TRBV19	13	-	CASRMTNRYGYTF	TGTGCCAGTAGGATGACTAACCGCTATGGCTACACCTTC
-	TRBJ2-4	TRBV18	15	-	CASSPLDGRENIQYF	TGTGCCAGCTCACCACTGGACGGCAGGGAAAACATTCAGTACTTC
-	TRBJ1-1	TRBV29-1	12	-	CSASGYATEAFF	TGCAGCGCCTCAGGGTATGCCACTGAAGCTTTCTTT
-	TRBJ1-1	TRBV11-3	13	-	CASSSQSDTEAFF	TGTGCCAGCAGTTCACAGTCGGACACTGAAGCTTTCTTT
TRBD1	TRBJ1-1	TRBV30	13	-	CAWSLTGVTEAFF	TGTGCCTGGAGTCTGACAGGGGTCACTGAAGCTTTCTTT
-	TRBJ2-2	TRBV9	13	many	CASSAVAAGELFF	TGTGCCAGCAGCGCCGTAGCGGCCGGGGAGCTGTTTTTT
-	TRBJ2-2	TRBV6-5	14	-	CASKPEHRPGELFF	TGTGCCAGCAAACCGGAGCATCGCCCCGGGGAGCTGTTTTTT
TRBD2	TRBJ2-7	TRBV13	15	-	CASSLDTGGNYEQYF	TGTGCCAGCAGCTTGGATACGGGGGGAAATTACGAGCAGTACTTC
-	TRBJ2-7	TRBV28	13	-	CASSLARAYEQYF	TGTGCCAGCAGTTTGGCCAGGGCCTACGAGCAGTACTTC
TRBD1	TRBJ2-1	TRBV5-1	15	-	CASSAGQARNNEQFF	TGCGCCAGCAGCGCCGGACAGGCTCGGAACAATGAGCAGTTCTTC
-	TRBJ2-1	TRBV5-1	15	-	CASSLGWSSYNEQFF	TGCGCCAGCAGCTTGGGGTGGAGCTCCTACAATGAGCAGTTCTTC
-	TRBJ1-2	TRBV10-3	14	-	CAISEVGDSSYYTF	TGTGCCATCAGTGAGGTGGGGGACTCTTCCTACTACACCTTC
-	TRBJ1-5	TRBV11-2	17	few	CASSVYRRASGNQPQHF	TGTGCCAGCAGCGTCTATAGGAGGGCCAGCGGTAATCAGCCCCAGCATTTT
TRBD2	TRBJ2-7	TRBV6-6	14	-	CASSSTGTSYEQYF	TGTGCCAGCAGTTCTACCGGGACTAGCTACGAGCAGTACTTC
TRBD1	TRBJ1-1	TRBV2	13	-	CASSTQGYTEAFF	TGTGCCAGCAGTACACAGGGGTACACTGAAGCTTTCTTT
TRBD1	TRBJ1-4	TRBV27	13	-	CATLDRFDRKLFF	TGTGCCACCCTGGACAGGTTTGATCGGAAACTGTTTTTT
TRBD1	TRBJ1-4	TRBV4-3	18	-	CASSQRPGQGPTNEKLFF	TGCGCCAGCAGCCAAAGGCCGGGACAGGGTCCCACTAATGAAAAACTGTTTTTT
-	TRBJ2-1	TRBV7-2	16	-	CASSLVPPSSYNEQFF	TGTGCCAGCAGCTTAGTCCCGCCGAGCTCCTACAATGAGCAGTTCTTC
-	TRBJ1-1	TRBV10-3	15	-	CAIGRGGSGDTEAFF	TGTGCCATCGGGAGAGGGGGATCTGGGGACACTGAAGCTTTCTTT
TRBD2	TRBJ2-3	TRBV5-1	15	-	CASSFSGGEADTQYF	TGCGCCAGCAGCTTTAGCGGGGGGGAAGCAGATACGCAGTATTTT
-	TRBJ1-1	TRBV6-2/TRBV6-3	14	-	CASSRDRIYTEAFF	TGTGCCAGCAGTCGTGACAGAATTTACACTGAAGCTTTCTTT
-	TRBJ2-7	TRBV25-1	14	-	CASSEGQQTYEQYF	TGTGCCAGCAGTGAAGGACAGCAGACCTACGAGCAGTACTTC
-	TRBJ1-2	TRBV18	12	-	CASSPQGHGYTF	TGTGCCAGCTCACCACAGGGGCATGGCTACACCTTC
-	TRBJ2-5	TRBV6-5	15	-	CASSRGAAQQETQYF	TGTGCCAGCAGCCGGGGGGCGGCCCAACAAGAGACCCAGTACTTC
TRBD1	TRBJ1-1	TRBV30	14	-	CAWETTGVNTEAFF	TGTGCCTGGGAAACGACAGGGGTAAACACTGAAGCTTTCTTT
TRBD1	TRBJ1-1	TRBV19	17	-	CASSIDPPRDRETEAFF	TGTGCCAGTAGTATAGATCCCCCCCGGGACAGGGAGACTGAAGCTTTCTTT